This TCR beta chain comes out of a study of regulatory T cells in long-lasting Graves disease. Overall study results and limits: Repertoires from persistent disease leaned toward TRBV28, TRBJ1-2 and TRBJ2-5. Public clonotype sharing was higher in persistent than newly diagnosed patients. Owing to a sample size that was small, accuracy may have been reduced.

Many counts were recorded for this clonotype. Its antigen is undetermined. This sample's time point: persistent/refractory GD, antithyroid drugs over 5 years with positive TRAb. Generation of the TCR library employed RNA extracted from PBMCs. Criteria from the American Thyroid Association guidelines were applied to diagnose Graves' disease. The trim removed 5 bases at V and 7 bases at J, leaving 20 bases unmatched. CDR3 length: 19 residues. Germline V CDR1 and CDR2: MDHEN, SYDVKM. Construction of TCR beta libraries relied on iRepertoire HTBI primers and on Arm-PCR targeting CDR3 regions. TCRdb processed the multiplex PCR reads anew with MiXCR; each CDR3 protein has one entry. This sample has hundreds of thousands of distinct CDR3 sequences, with under 25% found just once.

The chain has TRBV28 and TRBJ1-2, with TRBD1 matching over 12 bases. The clonotype originates from a female donor with Graves disease. Sequencing used peripheral blood mononuclear cells (PBMCs), obtained when the disease was refractory, from a patient treated with antithyroid drugs. CDR3 in DNA: TGTGCCAGCAGTCCCACAGGGACAGGGGGCTCAATCCTTAGCGGTGGCTACACCTTC. This codes for CASSPTGTGGSILSGGYTF.